A selection of T cell receptor beta chains follows, all from one sample in a study of blood T cell repertoires in COVID-19. The table came from immunoSEQ multiplex PCR; TCRdb's copy has only in-frame clones and leaves some out. The data hold some 70,000 clones, with about nine tenths observed a single time. The sample was peripheral blood. These receptors originate from a man aged 45-65 years with active COVID-19. Both conserved end residues are part of each CDR3. The D gene is left open where the match is weak. Only some rows state a clone size, as once, few, many or a class for expanded clones.

clone size	D gene	V gene	J gene	CDR3 protein	CDR3 DNA
NA	NA	TRBV7-9	TRBJ2-3	CASSLEASSTDTQYF	TGTGCCAGCAGCTTAGAAGCGTCTAGCACAGATACGCAGTATTTT
NA	TRBD1	TRBV11-2	TRBJ2-1	CASSPTGGGGPEQFF	TGTGCCAGCAGCCCCACAGGGGGAGGAGGGCCTGAGCAGTTCTTC
once	TRBD2	TRBV7-9	TRBJ2-7	CASSGTSGKEQYF	TGTGCCAGCAGCGGGACTAGCGGGAAAGAGCAGTACTTC
NA	TRBD2	TRBV27	TRBJ2-3	CASSFQRGANTDTQYF	TGTGCCAGCAGTTTTCAGCGGGGGGCTAACACAGATACGCAGTATTTT
NA	NA	TRBV3-1/TRBV3-2	TRBJ2-2	CASRNKGGSGELFF	TGTGCCAGCAGGAACAAAGGAGGGTCCGGGGAGCTGTTTTTT
NA	TRBD1	TRBV27	TRBJ2-1	CASSPRDSDNEQFF	TGTGCCAGCAGCCCCCGGGACAGTGACAATGAGCAGTTCTTC
NA	TRBD1	TRBV4-3	TRBJ1-4	CASSQWAGQGSEKLFF	TGCGCCAGCAGCCAATGGGCGGGACAGGGGAGTGAAAAACTGTTTTTT
NA	NA	TRBV28	TRBJ2-1	CASSSPQGWDYNEQFF	TGTGCCAGCAGCTCGCCCCAGGGGTGGGACTACAATGAGCAGTTCTTC
NA	NA	TRBV7-2	TRBJ1-4	CASSLVKLIRNREKLFF	TGTGCCAGCAGCTTAGTAAAGCTAATACGAAACCGGGAAAAACTGTTTTTT
NA	NA	TRBV7-3	TRBJ2-6	CASSNNSGANVLTF	TGTGCCAGCAGCAATAACTCTGGGGCCAACGTCCTGACTTTC
NA	NA	TRBV5-1	TRBJ2-7	CASTPDGSSYEQYF	TGCGCCAGCACCCCGGACGGGAGCTCCTACGAGCAGTACTTC
NA	NA	TRBV2	TRBJ2-1	CASSRSRERGNEQFF	TGTGCCAGCAGTCGCTCGCGGGAGAGGGGGAATGAGCAGTTCTTC
NA	NA	TRBV3-1/TRBV3-2	TRBJ2-2	CASSPRGRPGELFF	TGTGCCAGCAGCCCCCGGGGGAGGCCCGGGGAGCTGTTTTTT
NA	NA	TRBV29-1	TRBJ2-1	CSVDNAGNRNEQFF	TGCAGCGTTGATAACGCAGGGAATAGGAATGAGCAGTTCTTC
few	TRBD2	TRBV30	TRBJ2-7	CSGSSGVSYEQYF	TGTAGCGGGTCGAGCGGGGTCTCCTACGAGCAGTACTTC
few	NA	TRBV5-4	TRBJ1-3	CASSGRAIGSPGNTIYF	TGTGCCAGCAGCGGCAGGGCTATCGGCTCCCCTGGAAACACCATATATTTT
NA	TRBD2	TRBV6-2/TRBV6-3	TRBJ2-1	CASSYGLAGLSYNEQFF	TGTGCCAGCAGTTACGGACTAGCGGGGCTCTCCTACAATGAGCAGTTCTTC
NA	NA	TRBV7-3	TRBJ2-3	CASSLLGRDPDTQYF	TGTGCCAGCAGCTTACTAGGGAGAGACCCAGATACGCAGTATTTT
NA	NA	TRBV7-3	TRBJ2-3	CASSLAGVATDTQYF	TGTGCCAGCAGCTTAGCAGGGGTCGCGACAGATACGCAGTATTTT
NA	NA	TRBV24-1	TRBJ1-1	CATRGIGGDTEAFF	TGTGCCACCAGAGGAATTGGAGGGGACACTGAAGCTTTCTTT
NA	NA	TRBV28	TRBJ2-7	CASSPGEVEYF	TGTGCCAGCAGTCCCGGGGAGGTGGAGTACTTC
NA	TRBD1	TRBV7-2	TRBJ2-6	CASSIEGGGGANVLTF	TGTGCCAGCAGTATAGAAGGGGGCGGTGGGGCCAACGTCCTGACTTTC
NA	NA	TRBV9	TRBJ2-6	CASSAGLLPSGANVLTF	TGTGCCAGCAGCGCCGGACTGTTGCCCTCTGGGGCCAACGTCCTGACTTTC
NA	TRBD1	TRBV24-1	TRBJ1-1	CATRARDRGTEAFF	TGTGCCACCAGGGCCCGGGACAGGGGAACTGAAGCTTTCTTT
NA	TRBD2	TRBV18	TRBJ2-1	CASSPPGLVHNEQFF	TGTGCCAGCTCACCCCCGGGACTAGTGCACAATGAGCAGTTCTTC
NA	TRBD2	TRBV11-2	TRBJ2-3	CASSLDGGLSPDTQYF	TGTGCCAGCAGCTTAGACGGGGGGTTAAGTCCAGATACGCAGTATTTT
NA	TRBD1	TRBV7-2	TRBJ2-7	CASTIQQGAYEQHF	TGTGCCAGCACAATTCAACAGGGGGCCTACGAGCAGCACTTC
NA	TRBD1	TRBV29-1	TRBJ1-6	CSALGQGTNSPLHF	TGCAGCGCTCTGGGACAGGGGACAAATTCACCCCTCCACTTT
NA	TRBD1	TRBV3-1/TRBV3-2	TRBJ2-7	CASSRLGQGYEQYF	TGTGCCAGCAGCCGCCTAGGACAGGGTTACGAGCAGTACTTC
NA	NA	TRBV5-1	TRBJ2-7	CASSFQGIDEQYF	TGCGCCAGCAGTTTCCAGGGGATCGACGAGCAGTACTTC
NA	TRBD1	TRBV18	TRBJ2-1	CASSTTEGTGWKNNEQFF	TGTGCCAGCTCAACGACAGAAGGGACAGGGTGGAAGAACAATGAGCAGTTCTTC
NA	TRBD2	TRBV14	TRBJ2-1	CASSQVIAGVDEQFF	TGTGCCAGCAGCCAAGTGATAGCGGGAGTGGATGAGCAGTTCTTC
NA	NA	TRBV2	TRBJ2-5	CASSEGAAWPQYF	TGTGCCAGCAGTGAAGGGGCTGCCTGGCCCCAGTACTTC